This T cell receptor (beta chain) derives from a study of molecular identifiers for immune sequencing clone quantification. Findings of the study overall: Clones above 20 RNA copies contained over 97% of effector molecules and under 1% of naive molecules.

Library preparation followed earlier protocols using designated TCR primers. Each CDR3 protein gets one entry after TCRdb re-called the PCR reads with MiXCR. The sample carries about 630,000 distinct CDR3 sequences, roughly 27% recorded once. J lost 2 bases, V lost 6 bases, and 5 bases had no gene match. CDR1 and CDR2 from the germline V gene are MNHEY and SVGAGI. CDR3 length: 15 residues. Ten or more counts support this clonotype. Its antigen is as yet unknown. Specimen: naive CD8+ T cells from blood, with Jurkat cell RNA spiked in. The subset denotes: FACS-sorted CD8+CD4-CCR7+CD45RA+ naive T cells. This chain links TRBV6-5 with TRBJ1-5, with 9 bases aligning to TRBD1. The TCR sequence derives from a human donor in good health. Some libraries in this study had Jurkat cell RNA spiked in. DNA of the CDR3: TGTGCCAGCAGCCGGACAGGGGTTCGCAATCAGCCCCAGCATTTT. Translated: CASSRTGVRNQPQHF.